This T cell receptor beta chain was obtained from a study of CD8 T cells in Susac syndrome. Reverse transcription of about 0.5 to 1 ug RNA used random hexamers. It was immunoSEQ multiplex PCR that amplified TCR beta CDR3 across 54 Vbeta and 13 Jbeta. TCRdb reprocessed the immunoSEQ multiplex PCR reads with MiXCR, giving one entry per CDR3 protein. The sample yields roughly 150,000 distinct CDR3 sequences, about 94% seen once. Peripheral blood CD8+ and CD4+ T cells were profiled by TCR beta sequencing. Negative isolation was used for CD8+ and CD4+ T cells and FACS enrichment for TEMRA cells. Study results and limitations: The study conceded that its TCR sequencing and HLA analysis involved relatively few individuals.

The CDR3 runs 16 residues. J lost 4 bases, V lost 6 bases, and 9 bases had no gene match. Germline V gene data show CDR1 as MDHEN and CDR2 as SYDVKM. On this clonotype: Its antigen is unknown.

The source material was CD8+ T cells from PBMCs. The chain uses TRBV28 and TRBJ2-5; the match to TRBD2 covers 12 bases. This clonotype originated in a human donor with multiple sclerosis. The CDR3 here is CASSSRTSGDRETQYF. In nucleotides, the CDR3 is TGTGCCAGCAGCTCACGGACTAGCGGGGATCGAGAGACCCAGTACTTC.